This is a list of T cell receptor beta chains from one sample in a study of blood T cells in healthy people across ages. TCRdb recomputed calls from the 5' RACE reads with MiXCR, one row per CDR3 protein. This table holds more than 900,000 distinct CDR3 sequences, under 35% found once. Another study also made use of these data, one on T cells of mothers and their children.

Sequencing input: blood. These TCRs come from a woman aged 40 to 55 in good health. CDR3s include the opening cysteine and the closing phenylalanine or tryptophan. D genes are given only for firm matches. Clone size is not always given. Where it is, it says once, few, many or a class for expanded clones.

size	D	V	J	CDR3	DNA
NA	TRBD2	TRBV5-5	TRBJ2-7	CASSLVLAGATYNEQYF	TGTGCCAGCAGCTTGGTATTAGCGGGAGCGACCTACAATGAGCAGTACTTC
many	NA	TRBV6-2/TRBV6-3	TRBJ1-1	CASSYLAGGAFF	TGTGCCAGCAGTTATCTGGCAGGCGGAGCTTTCTTT
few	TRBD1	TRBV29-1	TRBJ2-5	CSGNRGRGETQYF	TGCAGCGGTAACAGGGGGCGGGGGGAGACCCAGTACTTC
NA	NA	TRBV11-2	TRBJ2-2	CASSFTGDPDTGELFF	TGTGCCAGCAGCTTTACGGGGGACCCCGACACCGGGGAGCTGTTTTTT
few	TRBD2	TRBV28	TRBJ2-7	CASSLRRLAGGNYEQYF	TGTGCCAGCAGTCTCCGGAGGCTAGCGGGGGGGAACTACGAGCAGTACTTC
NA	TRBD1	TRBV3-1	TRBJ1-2	CASSAHRGHTF	TGTGCCAGCAGCGCCCACAGGGGGCACACCTTC
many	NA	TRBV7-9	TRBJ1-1	CASSTPPGEAFF	TGTGCCAGCAGCACACCGCCAGGGGAAGCTTTCTTT
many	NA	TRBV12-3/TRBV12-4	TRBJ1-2	CASSGRPGYYGYTF	TGTGCCAGCAGCGGGCGCCCCGGATACTATGGCTACACCTTC
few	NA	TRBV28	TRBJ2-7	CASRPPTGGRNEQYF	TGTGCCAGCAGACCACCGACCGGGGGAAGGAACGAGCAGTACTTC
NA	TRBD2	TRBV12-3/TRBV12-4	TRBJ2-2	CASSPIAGDTGELFF	TGTGCCAGCAGTCCTATAGCGGGGGACACCGGGGAGCTGTTTTTT
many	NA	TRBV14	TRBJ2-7	CASSQGNEQYF	TGTGCCAGCAGCCAAGGTAACGAGCAGTACTTC
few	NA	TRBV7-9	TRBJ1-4	CASSLNRGSKPNEKLFF	TGTGCCAGCAGCCTCAACCGCGGCAGCAAGCCTAATGAAAAACTGTTTTTT
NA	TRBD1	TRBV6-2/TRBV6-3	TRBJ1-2	CASDADRGRGSYGYTF	TGTGCCAGCGACGCCGACAGGGGAAGGGGTAGCTATGGCTACACCTTC
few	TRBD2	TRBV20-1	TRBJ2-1	CSASTSGGYYNEQFF	TGCAGTGCCTCGACTAGCGGGGGCTACTACAATGAGCAGTTCTTC
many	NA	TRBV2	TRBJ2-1	CASSEETPGGSYNEQFF	TGTGCCAGCAGTGAAGAAACTCCCGGGGGCTCCTACAATGAGCAGTTCTTC
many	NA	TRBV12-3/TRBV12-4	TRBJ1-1	CASSLLNTEAFF	TGTGCCAGCAGTTTATTGAACACTGAAGCTTTCTTT
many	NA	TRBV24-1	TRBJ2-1	CATSDLAGGLRGEQFF	TGTGCCACCAGTGATTTGGCCGGGGGGCTTAGGGGTGAGCAGTTCTTC
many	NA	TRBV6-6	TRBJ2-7	CASSYSLGAYEQYF	TGTGCCAGCAGTTACTCGCTGGGAGCCTACGAGCAGTACTTC
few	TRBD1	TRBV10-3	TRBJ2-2	CAISDPGTGGTGELFF	TGTGCCATCAGTGACCCCGGGACAGGGGGCACCGGGGAGCTGTTTTTT
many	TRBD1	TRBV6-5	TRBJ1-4	CASKETGYNEKLFF	TGTGCCAGCAAAGAGACAGGGTATAATGAAAAACTGTTTTTT
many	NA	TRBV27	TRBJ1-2	CASTPGGGPNYGYTF	TGTGCCAGCACCCCAGGTGGGGGGCCTAACTATGGCTACACCTTC
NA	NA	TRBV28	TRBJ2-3	CTSLGTSGTPRRPSTDTQYF	TGTACCAGCCTTGGGACCTCAGGGACTCCCCGCCGTCCTAGCACAGATACGCAGTATTTT
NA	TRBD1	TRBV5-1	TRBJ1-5	CASSLGEGAGNQPQHF	TGCGCCAGCAGCTTGGGGGAGGGGGCTGGCAATCAGCCCCAGCATTTT
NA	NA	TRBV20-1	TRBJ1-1	CSAREAGPNTEAFF	TGCAGTGCTAGAGAGGCTGGCCCGAACACTGAAGCTTTCTTT
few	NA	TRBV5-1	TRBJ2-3	CASSLRRGMGTDTQYF	TGCGCCAGCAGCTTGAGGCGGGGTATGGGCACAGATACGCAGTATTTT
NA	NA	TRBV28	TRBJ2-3	CASSLSSPSTDTQYF	TGTGCCAGCAGTTTATCGAGTCCGAGCACAGATACGCAGTATTTT
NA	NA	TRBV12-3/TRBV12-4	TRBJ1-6	CASSLEGMRNSPLHF	TGTGCCAGCAGTTTAGAGGGAATGAGGAATTCACCCCTCCACTTT
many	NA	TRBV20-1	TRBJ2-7	CSARIRRAYEQYF	TGCAGTGCTAGGATTCGAAGGGCCTACGAGCAGTACTTC
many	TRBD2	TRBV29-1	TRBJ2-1	CSVEDLISRGGRYNEQFF	TGCAGCGTTGAAGATCTTATAAGCCGCGGGGGACGCTACAATGAGCAGTTCTTC